This T cell receptor beta chain was identified in a study of CD8 T cells in Susac syndrome. CD8+ and CD4+ T cells were negatively isolated; TEMRA cells were FACS-enriched. Germline V lookup: CDR1 SGHVS, CDR2 FNYEAQ. Trimming removed 3 bases at V and 4 bases at J, with 12 bases between. The CDR3 sequence is 14 residues long. It was with random hexamers that about 0.45 to 1 ug RNA was reverse transcribed. Each CDR3 protein is one row after TCRdb ran MiXCR on the immunoSEQ multiplex PCR reads. This repertoire shows 71,000 or so distinct CDR3 sequences, just over 90% found once; its top ten account for more than 0.13%.

This receptor was taken from a human donor with Susac syndrome. The genes are TRBV7-6 and TRBJ1-1, with a tentative D call TRBD1 (5 bases). The sequenced sample was CD4+ T cells from PBMCs. This chain's CDR3 is CASSLGDGATEAFF. CDR3 coding DNA: TGTGCCAGCAGCTTGGGGGATGGGGCCACTGAAGCTTTCTTT.